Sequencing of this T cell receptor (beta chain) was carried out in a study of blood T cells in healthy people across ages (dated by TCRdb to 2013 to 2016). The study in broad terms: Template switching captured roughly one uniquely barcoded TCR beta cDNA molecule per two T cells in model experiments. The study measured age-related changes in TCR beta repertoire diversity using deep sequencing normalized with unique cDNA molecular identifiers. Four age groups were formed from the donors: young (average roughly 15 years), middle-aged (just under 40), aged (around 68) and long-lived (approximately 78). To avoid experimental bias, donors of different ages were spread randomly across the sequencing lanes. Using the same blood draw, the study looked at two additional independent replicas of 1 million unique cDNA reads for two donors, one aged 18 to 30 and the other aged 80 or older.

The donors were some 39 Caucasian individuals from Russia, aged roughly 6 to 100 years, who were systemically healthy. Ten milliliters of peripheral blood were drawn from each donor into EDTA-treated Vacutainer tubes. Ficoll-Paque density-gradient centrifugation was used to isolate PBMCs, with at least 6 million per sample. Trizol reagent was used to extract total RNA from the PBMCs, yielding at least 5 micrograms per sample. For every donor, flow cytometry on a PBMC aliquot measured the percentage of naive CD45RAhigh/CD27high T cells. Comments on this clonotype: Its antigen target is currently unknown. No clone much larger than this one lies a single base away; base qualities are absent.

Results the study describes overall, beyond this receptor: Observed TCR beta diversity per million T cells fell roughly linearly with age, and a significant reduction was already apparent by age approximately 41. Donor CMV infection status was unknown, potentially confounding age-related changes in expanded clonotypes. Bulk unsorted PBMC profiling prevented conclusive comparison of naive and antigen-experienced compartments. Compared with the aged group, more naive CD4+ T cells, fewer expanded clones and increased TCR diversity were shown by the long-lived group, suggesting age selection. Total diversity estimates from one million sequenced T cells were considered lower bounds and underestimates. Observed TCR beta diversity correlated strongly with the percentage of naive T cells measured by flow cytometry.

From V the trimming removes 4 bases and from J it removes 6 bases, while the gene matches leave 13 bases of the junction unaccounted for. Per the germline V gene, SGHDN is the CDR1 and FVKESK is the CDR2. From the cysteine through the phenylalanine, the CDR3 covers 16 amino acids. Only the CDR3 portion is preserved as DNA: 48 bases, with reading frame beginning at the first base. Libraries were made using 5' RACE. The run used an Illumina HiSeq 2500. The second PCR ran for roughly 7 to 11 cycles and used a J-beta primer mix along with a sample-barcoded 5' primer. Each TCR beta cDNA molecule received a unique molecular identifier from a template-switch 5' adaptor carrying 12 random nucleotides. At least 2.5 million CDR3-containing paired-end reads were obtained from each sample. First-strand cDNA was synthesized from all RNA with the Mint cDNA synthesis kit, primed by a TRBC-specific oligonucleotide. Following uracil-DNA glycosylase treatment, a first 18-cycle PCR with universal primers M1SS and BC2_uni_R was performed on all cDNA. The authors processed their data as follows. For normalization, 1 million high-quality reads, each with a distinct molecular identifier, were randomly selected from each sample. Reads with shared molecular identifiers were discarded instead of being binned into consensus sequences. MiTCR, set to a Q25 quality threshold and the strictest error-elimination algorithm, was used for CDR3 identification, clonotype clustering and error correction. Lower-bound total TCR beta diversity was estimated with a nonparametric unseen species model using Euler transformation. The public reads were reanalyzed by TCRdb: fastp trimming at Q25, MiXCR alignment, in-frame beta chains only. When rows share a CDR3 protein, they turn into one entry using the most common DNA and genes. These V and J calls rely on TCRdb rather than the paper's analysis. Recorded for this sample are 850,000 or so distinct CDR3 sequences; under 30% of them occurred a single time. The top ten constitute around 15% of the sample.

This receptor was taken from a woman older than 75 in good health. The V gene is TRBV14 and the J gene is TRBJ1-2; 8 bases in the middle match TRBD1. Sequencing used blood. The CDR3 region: CASSPSDRVWVNGYTF. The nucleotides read TGTGCCAGCAGCCCTTCGGACAGGGTATGGGTGAATGGCTACACCTTC. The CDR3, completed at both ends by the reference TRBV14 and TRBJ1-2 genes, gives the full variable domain EAGVTQFPSHSVIEKGQTVTLRCDPISGHDNLYWYRRVMGKEIKFLLHFVKESKQDESGMPNNRFLAERTGGTYSTLKVQPAELEDSGVYFCASSPSDRVWVNGYTFGSGTRLTVV.